A single sample is the source of the 24 T cell receptor beta chains below, sequenced in a study of molecular identifiers for immune sequencing clone quantification. In TCRdb, the PCR reads were re-called with MiXCR into one record per CDR3 protein. The data show about 640,000 distinct CDR3 sequences, about 20% seen once. Sample: naive CD8+ T cells from blood, with Jurkat cell RNA spiked in. Subset: FACS-sorted CD8+CD4-CCR7+CD45RA+ naive T cells. The receptor source for this set is a human donor in good health. Some libraries in this study had Jurkat cell RNA spiked in.

This clonotype has only a few counts. The chain joins TRBV4-1 to TRBJ2-3; perhaps TRBD1 as D (6 bases). Looked up from germline, CDR1 is MGHRA and CDR2 is YSYEKL. V lost 7 bases to trimming and J lost 4 bases, with 15 bases between them. This CDR3 spans 14 amino acids. The CDR3 DNA sequence: TGCGCCAGCACCCCTGGACAGTATTCAGATACGCAGTATTTT. Protein product: CASTPGQYSDTQYF.

This clonotype appeared once. The limits of the CDR3 on the DNA are not certain, so only TCRdb's listed CDR3 is given. The chain combines TRBV7-8 with TRBJ1-2; the table's D call of TRBD1 was not tested on the DNA. The germline gives CDR1 SGHVS, CDR2 FQNEAQ. A total of 20 residues make up the CDR3, ends included. Here the CDR3 reads CASSIYLCSVPVDSNHGYTF.

In this sample, this clonotype turned up many times. The rearrangement links TRBV6-1 to TRBJ2-1; D not resolved. CDR1 and CDR2 (germline): MNHNS, SASEGT. This CDR3 contains 17 residues. V shed 6 bases and J shed 7 bases, with 25 bases lying between them. The CDR3 spells CASSPYHSWALENEQFF. CDR3 sequence (DNA): TGTGCCAGCAGCCCATACCACTCGTGGGCCCTTGAGAATGAGCAGTTCTTC.

This clonotype was counted at least ten times. This sequence joins TRBV6-6 and TRBJ1-1, with TRBD1 matching over 7 bases. Germline V lookup: CDR1 MNHNY, CDR2 SVGAGI (reference sequence). The CDR3 loop spans 15 amino acids. Trimming cost V 0 bases and J 1 base; bases outside gene matches: 2. CDR3 amino acids: CASSYSGQPNTEAFF. The CDR3 coding sequence is TGTGCCAGCAGTTACTCGGGACAGCCGAACACTGAAGCTTTCTTT.

Notes on this clonotype: With a much larger clone just one base away, this may be a read error. The V call is TRBV4-3, the J call TRBJ2-1; TRBD2 matches 8 bases. The CDR3 runs to 17 residues. In germline, CDR1 is LGHNA, CDR2 YSLEER. With V trimmed by 4 bases and J by 12 bases, 20 bases remained unmatched. CDR3 loop: CASSPQRSGSLVYGQFF. The CDR3 coding sequence is TGCGCCAGCAGCCCACAAAGGAGCGGGAGCCTGGTTTACGGGCAGTTCTTC.

As concerns this clonotype: This may come from a read error, since a much larger clone is one base off. The rearrangement links TRBV7-6 to TRBJ1-3; no reliable D call. CDR1 SGHVS and CDR2 FNYEAQ come from the germline V gene. The CDR3 contains 14 residues. The CDR3 nucleotides are TGTGCCGGCAGCTTAGCAAGCTCTGGAAACACCATATATTTT. Translating it yields CAGSLASSGNTIYF.

Note on this clonotype: This may be a read error, as it is one base from a much larger clone. The chain uses TRBV12-3 or TRBV12-4 and TRBJ1-5; TRBD1 matches at 8 bases. This CDR3 has 15 residues. J gave up 6 bases and V 7 bases, and 11 bases lay outside the gene matches. The CDR3 coding sequence is TGTGCCAGCACCGACTCGGACAGGGCTGTTCAGCCCCAGCATTTT. Residues: CASTDSDRAVQPQHF.

With regard to this clonotype: This clone may be a read error of a much larger clone one base away. The chain combines TRBV2 with TRBJ2-5; no clear D. CDR1 is SNHLY and CDR2 is FYNNEI in the germline V gene. CDR3 length: 14 amino acids. V lost 3 bases and J lost 3, with 11 bases in between. Written as DNA, the CDR3 is TGTGCCAGCAGTGATGGCGAGTATAAAGAGACCCAGTACTTC. This gives the protein CASSDGEYKETQYF. Full variable domain (outside the CDR3, taken from reference TRBV2 and TRBJ2-5): EPEVTQTPSHQVTQMGQEVILRCVPISNHLYFYWYRQILGQKVEFLVSFYNNEISEKSEIFDDQFSVERPDGSNFTLKIRSTKLEDSAMYFCASSDGEYKETQYFGPGTRLLVL.

Points on this clonotype: A much larger clone lies one base from this, so it may be a read error. The chain uses TRBV6-5 and TRBJ2-1; D may be TRBD1 or TRBD2 (5 bases each). Germline V lookup: CDR1 MNHEY, CDR2 SVGAGI. CDR3 length: 11 residues. Written as DNA, the CDR3 is TGTGCCAGCAGCGAGGGGAATGTGCAGTTCTTC. Amino acids: CASSEGNVQFF.

The chain has TRBV7-9 and TRBJ1-1; no firm D call. The length of the CDR3 is 12 residues. CDR1 is SEHNR, CDR2 FQNEAQ, per germline (reference sequence). V lost 11 bases and J 0 bases, leaving 10 bases between the germline ends. The DNA of the CDR3 is TGTGCCTCCGGGGAAATGAACACTGAAGCTTTCTTT. Protein: CASGEMNTEAFF.

A remark on this clonotype: Lacking the conserved final phenylalanine or tryptophan, this CDR3 likely reflects a read error. The V and J genes are TRBV14 and TRBJ1-1, with D hard to call. The CDR3 extends over 15 amino acids. Germline CDR1 is SGHDN and CDR2 is FVKESK. V lost 0 bases and J 0 bases, leaving 8 bases between the germline ends. CDR3 sequence reads: CASSQDRTLNTEAFL. In nucleotides, the CDR3 is TGTGCCAGCAGCCAAGATCGGACCCTGAACACTGAAGCTTTCCTT.

The chain joins TRBV28 to TRBJ1-6; 10 bases match TRBD1. There are 15 residues in the CDR3. V dropped 2 bases and J dropped 8; count of bases not matched to a gene: 3. Germline V lookup: CDR1 MDHEN, CDR2 SYDVKM. The CDR3 region is CASSLGTGAHSPLHF. The CDR3 region has the DNA TGTGCCAGCAGTTTAGGGACAGGGGCTCATTCACCCCTCCACTTT.

This clonotype was detected a few times. The chain has TRBV12-3 or TRBV12-4 and TRBJ2-7; D is perhaps TRBD2 (6 bases). V lost 6 bases to trimming and J lost 1 base, with 22 bases between them. The CDR3 runs 17 residues. CDR3 nucleotide sequence: TGTGCCAGCAGCGATTCGGGGGTATCGGGGCCGTCCTACGAGCAGTACTTC. Translation gives CASSDSGVSGPSYEQYF.

About this clonotype: One base away lies a much larger clone, so this may be a sequencing read error. No conserved phenylalanine or tryptophan ends this CDR3, so it is likely a read error. The DNA is left out, because the CDR3 cannot be placed on it with certainty; the CDR3 is given as TCRdb lists it. CDR3 sequence reads: CAWSENRDLPPL. V and J are TRBV30 and TRBJ1-1; the table's D call, TRBD1, was not checked against the DNA. Germline V lookup: CDR1 GTSNPN, CDR2 SVGIG (reference sequence). The CDR3 contains 12 residues when both ends are counted.

This clonotype was seen a handful of times. A much larger clone lies one base from this, so it may be a read error. The conserved final phenylalanine or tryptophan is absent from the CDR3, which likely points to a read error. The chain uses TRBV20-1 and TRBJ2-7; D remains unclear. Trimming took 0 bases from V and 0 from J, leaving 12 bases between them. The CDR3 has 15 residues. The germline V gene encodes CDR1 DFQATT and CDR2 SNEGSKA (reference sequence). The CDR3 DNA reads TGCAGTGCTAGAGATCTGCGGCAGTCCTCCTACGAGCAGTACATC. It yields the protein CSARDLRQSSYEQYI.

There are a few counts of this clonotype. V usage is TRBV29-1 and J usage is TRBJ2-1; 8 bases agree with TRBD2. Germline CDR1 SQVTM, CDR2 ANQGSEA. This CDR3 is 15 amino acids long. With V trimmed by 3 bases and J by 7 bases, 11 bases remained unmatched. The CDR3: CSVEGSHSGINEQFF. CDR3 in DNA: TGCAGCGTTGAGGGTAGCCATAGCGGGATAAATGAGCAGTTCTTC.

As concerns this clonotype: The conserved final phenylalanine or tryptophan is absent from the CDR3, which likely points to a read error. In DNA, the CDR3 is TGTGCCAGCAGCTCCGGACTGATATCCAACACCATATATTCT. Translated, it gives CASSSGLISNTIYS. This chain links TRBV13 with TRBJ1-3; the D is unclear. The germline CDR1 and CDR2 sequences are PRHDT and FYEKMQ (reference sequence). Between the trimmed V and J ends, which lost 4 bases and 7 bases, there was a span of 14 bases. This CDR3 region has 14 residues.

This clonotype was observed a handful of times. The chain combines TRBV27 with TRBJ2-7; tentative D call: TRBD2 (7 bases). The CDR3 spans 18 residues. Germline V gene lookup returns CDR1 MNHEY and CDR2 SMNVEV (reference sequence). Trimming removed 6 bases at V and 0 bases at J, with 24 bases between. CDR3 coding DNA: TGTGCCAGCAGCCCGCAAGGGGGGGCTGGAGCGGCCTCCTACGAGCAGTACTTC. Translation: CASSPQGGAGAASYEQYF.

The chain couples TRBV27 to TRBJ2-7, with 9 bases lining up with TRBD1. The CDR3 is 15 residues long. V lost 5 bases and J lost 5; bases outside the gene matches: 10. The germline gives CDR1 MNHEY, CDR2 SMNVEV (reference sequence). CDR3 amino acids: CASSKPGQGNNEQYF. The CDR3 DNA sequence: TGTGCCAGCAGTAAACCGGGACAGGGTAACAACGAGCAGTACTTC.

This clonotype was seen many times. V and J are TRBV7-9 and TRBJ1-6; D unresolved. Trimming shortened V by 6 bases and J by 4 bases, and 13 bases separated the two germline ends. The CDR3 has 15 amino acids. CDR1 is SEHNR and CDR2 is FQNEAQ in the germline V gene (reference sequence). This CDR3 is CASSSPGPYNSPLHF. The CDR3 DNA is TGTGCCAGCAGTTCCCCGGGCCCATATAATTCACCCCTCCACTTT.

This clonotype appeared many times. V gene TRBV7-9 combines with J gene TRBJ2-7; 9 bases fit TRBD1. The V gene end was trimmed by 5 bases and the J gene end by 5 bases; junction bases not matched to a gene: 4. The CDR3 has 13 residues. Germline V gene data show CDR1 as SEHNR and CDR2 as FQNEAQ (reference sequence). In DNA form, the CDR3 reads TGTGCCAGCAGCGCCTGGACAGGGGACGAGCAGTACTTC. Encoded protein: CASSAWTGDEQYF. Full variable domain (remainder filled in from reference TRBV7-9 and TRBJ2-7): DTGVSQNPRHKITKRGQNVTFRCDPISEHNRLYWYRQTLGQGPEFLTYFQNEAQLEKSRLLSDRFSAERPKGSFSTLEIQRTEQGDSAMYLCASSAWTGDEQYFGPGTRLTVT.

This clonotype appeared many times. The gene calls are TRBV12-3 or TRBV12-4 and TRBJ1-1, with D unclear. The ends were cut back, 6 bases at V and 3 bases at J, with 14 bases in the middle. This CDR3 region has 14 residues. The CDR3 DNA sequence: TGTGCCAGCAGCTCCCCACAGAGAGACACTGAAGCTTTCTTT. Its translation: CASSSPQRDTEAFF.

The chain is built from TRBV11-2 and TRBJ2-7; D may be TRBD2 (5 bases). The CDR3 loop spans 15 amino acids. With 5 bases removed from V and 2 bases from J, the gap between germline ends came to 16 bases. The germline CDR1 and CDR2 sequences are SGHAT and FQNNGV. The CDR3 nucleotides read TGTGCCAGCAGCGTACCCGAGGGAATCACCTACGAGCAGTACTTC. Translating it yields CASSVPEGITYEQYF.

This clonotype was observed a few times. V gene TRBV5-5 combines with J gene TRBJ1-6; TRBD1 might be the D (6 bases). CDR1 and CDR2 (germline): SGHKS, YYEKEE (reference sequence). CDR3 size: 18 residues. V lost 4 bases and J 0 bases, leaving 17 bases between the germline ends. The CDR3 coding sequence is TGTGCCAGCAGCGCTACAGGACAGTTAAACTCCTATAATTCACCCCTCCACTTT. Translated: CASSATGQLNSYNSPLHF.